This entry lists 17 T cell receptor beta chains sequenced from one sample in a study of beta chain features in type 1 diabetes. Expressed TCRB transcripts got sequenced, as all isolated RNA was reverse transcribed. Using immunoSEQ multiplex PCR, the repertoire was profiled, and TCRdb retains in-frame clones only, with some absent. This table has over 150,000 clones, 10% appearing once. Broader study findings: Researchers report that Type 1 diabetes patients had moderately but significantly shorter TCRB CDR3s across all four CD4+ subsets.

Antigens for these TCRs are unknown. The sequenced sample was central memory CD4+ T cells from blood. The source is a man aged 25-40 years with type 1 diabetes.

The rearrangement joins TRBV4-2 to TRBJ2-1; D perhaps matches TRBD2 (5 bases). The V end lost 5 bases, the J end lost 1 base, and 12 bases lay between the germline ends. The CDR3 consists of 15 residues. Germline CDR1 is LGHNA and CDR2 is YNFKEQ. The CDR3 spells CASSLDSASYNEQFF. The CDR3 region has the DNA TGTGCCAGCAGCTTGGATAGCGCATCCTACAATGAGCAGTTCTTC.

The chain is built from TRBV28 and TRBJ1-1; TRBD1 matches 8 bases. After removal of 5 bases from V and 10 bases from J, the junction contained 15 bases not matched to a gene. Germline V lookup: CDR1 MDHEN, CDR2 SYDVKM. The CDR3 totals 15 residues. CDR3 coding DNA: TGTGCCAGCAGTGTTACGTCGGGACAGGCCATGGGAGCTTTCTTT. It translates to CASSVTSGQAMGAFF.

V is TRBV9 and J is TRBJ1-2, with no clear D. V was pared by 2 bases and J by 0 bases, with 11 bases between. Per germline, CDR1 SGDLS and CDR2 YYNGEE. The CDR3 sequence is 15 residues long. CDR3 sequence (DNA): TGTGCCAGCAGCGTTGGATCCGGGGCTAACTATGGCTACACCTTC. Its translation: CASSVGSGANYGYTF.

This clone showed up just a few times. The chain carries TRBV30 and TRBJ2-7, with D maybe TRBD1 (6 bases). The CDR3 has 13 amino acids. CDR1 and CDR2 from the germline V gene are GTSNPN and SVGIG (reference sequence). Deletions cut 3 bases from V and 6 bases from J, with 15 bases between. This chain's CDR3 is CAWSSQGTGEQYF. DNA of the CDR3: TGTGCCTGGAGCTCCCAGGGGACGGGCGAGCAGTACTTC.

This clone was seen only a few times. The chain combines TRBV7-9 with TRBJ1-1; 8 nucleotides match TRBD1. With 5 bases clipped from V and 2 bases from J, the junction kept 7 bases outside the gene matches. CDR3 length: 15 amino acids. Germline-derived CDR1 and CDR2 are SEHNR and FQNEAQ (reference sequence). CDR3 loop: CASSAQGASNTEAFF. The CDR3 region has the DNA TGTGCCAGCAGCGCGCAGGGGGCATCCAACACTGAAGCTTTCTTT.

The chain carries TRBV7-9 and TRBJ2-7, with TRBD2 matching 11 bases. This CDR3 has 15 residues. Germline V gene data show CDR1 as SEHNR and CDR2 as FQNEAQ (reference sequence). Trimming took 0 bases from V and 5 from J; bases not matched to a gene: 3. CDR3 loop: CASSLALAGGHEQYF. In nucleotides, the CDR3 is TGTGCCAGCAGCTTAGCCCTAGCGGGAGGTCACGAGCAGTACTTC.

This chain joins TRBV7-2 and TRBJ2-7, with 9 bases aligning to TRBD2. The CDR3 is made up of 16 amino acids. Trimming cost V 0 bases and J 5 bases; bases outside gene matches: 8. Germline loops: CDR1 SGHTA, CDR2 FQGNSA. Here the CDR3 DNA reads TGTGCCAGCAGCTTAGCGCCCGCTAGCGGGGTCGACGAGCAGTACTTC. Translated: CASSLAPASGVDEQYF.

The chain carries TRBV5-1 and TRBJ1-5; D might be TRBD1 (6 bases). There are 15 residues in the CDR3. Germline-derived CDR1 and CDR2 are SGHRS and YFSETQ. Deletions cut 3 bases from V and 2 bases from J, with 12 bases between. The CDR3 here is CASSSEGDRNQPQHF. In nucleotides, the CDR3 is TGCGCCAGCAGCTCCGAGGGGGACCGCAATCAGCCCCAGCATTTT.

This clone was seen more than once but under ten times. V usage is TRBV7-3 and J usage is TRBJ2-1; D unclear. This CDR3 is 13 amino acids long. V shed 5 bases and J shed 4 bases, with 9 bases lying between them. Germline lookup yields CDR1 SGHTA and CDR2 FQGTGA. The CDR3 reads CASSASQYNEQFF. CDR3 nucleotide sequence: TGTGCCAGCAGCGCCAGTCAGTACAATGAGCAGTTCTTC.

The gene calls are TRBV14 and TRBJ1-2, with D unclear. CDR1 is SGHDN and CDR2 is FVKESK in the germline V gene. The CDR3 contains 12 residues. Trimming left V 8 bases short and J 5 bases short, with 12 bases between. The CDR3 loop is CASPTVVYGYTF. The CDR3 DNA reads TGTGCCAGCCCCACAGTAGTTTATGGCTACACCTTC.

This chain joins TRBV11-1 and TRBJ1-4; D may be TRBD1 (5 bases). Per germline, CDR1 SGHAT and CDR2 FQDESV (reference sequence). The CDR3 spans 14 residues. V gave up 3 bases and J gave up 5 bases, with 10 bases separating them. The CDR3 DNA reads as TGTGCCAGCAGCTTGCCGACAGTGAATGAAAAACTGTTTTTT. Translating it yields CASSLPTVNEKLFF.

Only a few counts were recorded for this clone. The chain joins TRBV15 to TRBJ1-2, with 8 bases identical to TRBD1. With 1 base clipped from V and 4 bases from J, the junction kept 8 bases outside the gene matches. Germline CDR1 and CDR2: LNHNV and YYDKDF (reference sequence). The CDR3 contains 16 residues. CDR3 in DNA: TGTGCCACCAGCAGAGGGGGGACAGGCGACCTCTATGGCTACACCTTC. Translated: CATSRGGTGDLYGYTF.

The chain uses TRBV5-1 and TRBJ2-7; 11 positions agree with TRBD2. CDR3 length: 15 amino acids. The germline V gene encodes CDR1 SGHRS and CDR2 YFSETQ. V was clipped by 3 bases and J by 3 bases; unmatched bases: 5. The CDR3 here is CASSSTSGAYYEQYF. CDR3 bases: TGCGCCAGCAGCTCGACTAGCGGGGCGTACTACGAGCAGTACTTC. The whole variable domain, filled in from reference TRBV5-1 and TRBJ2-7, reads KAGVTQTPRYLIKTRGQQVTLSCSPISGHRSVSWYQQTPGQGLQFLFEYFSETQRNKGNFPGRFSGRQFSNSRSEMNVSTLELGDSALYLCASSSTSGAYYEQYFGPGTRLTVT.

This clone was seen a few times. The V and J genes are TRBV7-2 and TRBJ2-4; D not certain. CDR3 size: 11 residues. Germline CDR1 reads SGHTA; CDR2 reads FQGNSA. V was trimmed by 4 bases and J by 7 bases, leaving 5 bases between them. CDR3 loop: CASSSINIQYF. CDR3 nucleotides: TGTGCCAGCAGCTCAATCAACATTCAGTACTTC.

The table lists this clone with a few counts. The chain recombines TRBV20-1 with TRBJ1-2, with D hard to call. The ends were cut back, 6 bases at V and 5 bases at J, with 10 bases in the middle. CDR3 length equals 11 residues. The germline V gene encodes CDR1 DFQATT and CDR2 SNEGSKA (reference sequence). The CDR3 region is CSATPGYGYTF. CDR3 DNA: TGCAGTGCCACGCCAGGTTATGGCTACACCTTC.

In its sample, this clone was seen a few times. V gene TRBV18 combines with J gene TRBJ1-2; TRBD1 might be the D (5 bases). The CDR3 contains 14 residues. Trimming took 3 bases from V and 3 from J, leaving 11 bases between them. Per the germline V gene, CDR1 is KGHSH and CDR2 is LQKENI. This CDR3 is CASSPPGLDYGYTF. The CDR3 DNA reads as TGTGCCAGCTCACCCCCGGGACTCGACTATGGCTACACCTTC.

This clone was counted between two and nine times. V gene TRBV6-5 combines with J gene TRBJ1-1; D gene uncertain. Germline CDR1 is MNHEY and CDR2 is SVGAGI. Deletions cut 5 bases from V and 1 base from J, with 8 bases between. The CDR3 loop spans 13 amino acids. The chain's CDR3 is CASSPYPNTEAFF. CDR3 DNA sequence: TGTGCCAGCAGTCCCTACCCGAACACTGAAGCTTTCTTT.